The rows below give T cell receptor beta chains drawn from one sample of a study of shared clonotypes between healthy human individuals. Libraries were prepared by immunoSEQ multiplex PCR; TCRdb keeps only in-frame clonotypes and omits some of them. The table shows about 2.3 million clones, with 85% to 95% occurring only once. The sequencing sample was made of naive CD4+ T cells from PBMCs. These receptors were collected from a man between 18 and 29 years old in good health. Some clones in this sample may be carry-over from other donors' samples. The CDR3 runs from the conserved cysteine through the conserved F or W. The D gene is left open where the match is weak. Clone size, where shown, is once, few, many, or a class for clones that have expanded.

TRBV18,TRBJ2-1,.,TRBD2,TGTGCCAGCTCACCGGCTAGCGGGAGCAATGAGCAGTTCTTC,CASSPASGSNEQFF
TRBV6-1,TRBJ2-4,.,.,TGTGCCAGCAGTGGGACCCTGGGGGCGAGGGGGTACTTC,CASSGTLGARGYF
TRBV6-5,TRBJ2-1,.,TRBD1,TGTGCCAGCAGTTATTTGCCGGGACAGGGGGGCAATGAGCAGTTCTTC,CASSYLPGQGGNEQFF
TRBV7-9,TRBJ1-3,.,.,TGTGCCAGCAGCTTACGCGGGACCGGAAACACCATATATTTT,CASSLRGTGNTIYF
TRBV4-1,TRBJ2-1,.,.,TGCGCCAGCAGCCAAGTTATGGGATTGAATGAGCAGTTCTTC,CASSQVMGLNEQFF
TRBV11-3,TRBJ1-5,.,TRBD1,TGTGCCAGCTTGCGAGCGGACAGGGGACAGCCCCAGCATTTT,CASLRADRGQPQHF
TRBV9,TRBJ2-7,.,TRBD2,TGTGCCAGCAGCGGAGGACTAGCCGCTTCCTACGAGCAGTACTTC,CASSGGLAASYEQYF
TRBV28,TRBJ1-1,.,.,TGTGCCAGCAGTTTGGGGTCGAGACCCTACACTGAAGCTTTCTTT,CASSLGSRPYTEAFF
TRBV25-1,TRBJ2-1,.,.,TGTGCCAGCAGTCGGACGGGCAGAAGCTACAATGAGCAGTTCTTC,CASSRTGRSYNEQFF
TRBV10-3,TRBJ2-7,few,.,TGTGCCATCAGTGAGTCGGCCGAGCAGTACTTC,CAISESAEQYF
TRBV7-2,TRBJ2-5,.,TRBD1,TGTGCCAGCAGCTTCTCGACAGGGACCCAAGAGACCCAGTACTTC,CASSFSTGTQETQYF
TRBV7-2,TRBJ2-7,.,.,TGTGCCAGCAGCTTAGACAGGTGGAACGAGCAGTACTTC,CASSLDRWNEQYF
TRBV28,TRBJ1-2,.,.,TGTGCCAGCAGTTCCGGGGCGCGATATGGCTACACCTTC,CASSSGARYGYTF
TRBV27,TRBJ2-3,.,.,TGTGCCAGCAGTAGCAGGTGGATCCCAGATACGCAGTATTTT,CASSSRWIPDTQYF
TRBV27,TRBJ2-1,.,TRBD2,TGTGCCAGCAGCTTCACTAGCGGTTTCCGCTCTAACTACAATGAGCAGTTCTTC,CASSFTSGFRSNYNEQFF
TRBV6-1,TRBJ1-4,.,TRBD1,TGTGCCAGCAGTGCCGTTGGGACAGGGAATAATGAAAAACTGTTTTTT,CASSAVGTGNNEKLFF
TRBV6-1,TRBJ2-2,.,TRBD2,TGTGCCAGCACCCTTAACGGACTAGCGCCCGAGCTGTTTTTT,CASTLNGLAPELFF
TRBV29-1,TRBJ2-7,.,.,TGCAGCGTCGCAAGCTACTACGAGCAGTACTTC,CSVASYYEQYF
TRBV6-6,TRBJ2-4,.,.,TGTGCCAGCAGTCCCGGACGAGACATTCAGTACTTC,CASSPGRDIQYF
TRBV7-2,TRBJ1-3,.,.,TGTGCCAGCAGGTTTACAGGGCTCTCTGGAAACACCATATATTTT,CASRFTGLSGNTIYF
TRBV5-6,TRBJ2-4,.,TRBD1,TGTGCCAGCAGCCCCCTGGACAGGGCAGGAAACATTCAGTACTTC,CASSPLDRAGNIQYF
TRBV30,TRBJ1-5,.,.,TGTGCCTGGCGCGACACCGGCCGGGATCAGCCCCAGCATTTT,CAWRDTGRDQPQHF
TRBV28,TRBJ1-3,.,TRBD1,TGTGCCAGCAGGGGACGCACAGGGGGCGGAAACACCATATATTTT,CASRGRTGGGNTIYF
TRBV28,TRBJ1-1,.,TRBD1,TGTGCCAGCAGCCTTATCACAGGGGGTGACACTGAAGCTTTCTTT,CASSLITGGDTEAFF
TRBV28,TRBJ1-5,.,.,TGTGCCAGCACTGGGACATATTTTCCGACCCAGCATTTT,CASTGTYFPTQHF
TRBV18,TRBJ2-2,.,.,TGTGCCAGCCGGACCGTTTTGAACACCGGGGAGCTGTTTTTT,CASRTVLNTGELFF
TRBV7-9,TRBJ2-7,.,TRBD2,TGTGCCAGCAGCCCGTGGGAGGGGAGTACTCGGCAGTACTTC,CASSPWEGSTRQYF
TRBV30,TRBJ2-5,once,TRBD1,TGTGCCTGGAGTGTAGGGGGACAGGGATTAAGGACCCGGTACTTC,CAWSVGGQGLRTRYF
TRBV28,TRBJ2-3,.,TRBD2,TGTGCCAGCAGTCCCGCCCCGAGCGGGAGGGGAGATACGCAGTATTTT,CASSPAPSGRGDTQYF
TRBV6-1,TRBJ1-2,.,.,TGTGCCAGCAGTGAATGGTACGGCTACACCTTC,CASSEWYGYTF
TRBV25-1,TRBJ2-1,.,.,TGTGCCAGCAGTAGGCGTGGACCAGAGACCAATGAGCAGTTCTTC,CASSRRGPETNEQFF
TRBV5-6,TRBJ1-2,.,.,TGTGCCAGCAGCTTGGTGGGCAGGGTCAACTATGGCTACACCTTC,CASSLVGRVNYGYTF
TRBV5-1,TRBJ2-7,.,TRBD2,TGCGCCAGCAGCTTGGGACTAGCGGATTCCTACGAGCAGTACTTC,CASSLGLADSYEQYF
TRBV7-8,TRBJ2-2,.,TRBD1,TGTGCCACCCACGACAGGGGGCAATCGTTGAACACCGGGGAGCTGTTTTTT,CATHDRGQSLNTGELFF
TRBV7-6,TRBJ2-7,.,.,TGTGCCAGCAGCTCCGGCCCGACCTACGAGCAGTACTTC,CASSSGPTYEQYF
TRBV30,TRBJ1-5,.,TRBD1,TGTGCCTGGAGTTCCGGGACAGGGGGAAATCAGCCCCAGCATTTT,CAWSSGTGGNQPQHF
TRBV5-1,TRBJ1-2,.,.,TGCGCCAGCAGCTTGGTGCCGCCGGGCTACACCTTC,CASSLVPPGYTF
TRBV5-8,TRBJ2-7,once,.,TGTGCCAGCAGCTTGGTATGGCACCTCTCCTACGAGCAGTACTTC,CASSLVWHLSYEQYF
TRBV11-2,TRBJ2-6,once,.,TGTGCCAGCAGCTTAGTGTGGGCGAGGGGGGCTGGGGCCAACGTCCTGACTTTC,CASSLVWARGAGANVLTF
TRBV2,TRBJ1-1,.,TRBD1,TGTGCCAGCAGACCGACTCCTCCGGGACAGGGAAACACTGAAGCTTTCTTT,CASRPTPPGQGNTEAFF
TRBV4-2,TRBJ2-5,.,TRBD2,TGTGCCAGCAGCCAAGGGGTCTACGGGAGGGCCCCTGGCCAAGAGACCCAGTACTTC,CASSQGVYGRAPGQETQYF
TRBV28,TRBJ1-4,.,.,TGTGCCAGCAAGAATGAAAAACTGTTTTTT,CASKNEKLFF
TRBV4-1,TRBJ2-1,.,TRBD2,TGCGCCAGCAGCCCACCCATAGCGGGAAATAATGAGCAGTTCTTC,CASSPPIAGNNEQFF